The clone carrying this TCR beta chain counts as large. Its target is not known. The data originate from a study of chemoradiotherapy in HPV16-positive cancers. Study-level points and caveats: In HPV16-positive patients, HPV-responsive T-cell expansion tracked better recurrence-free survival. The functional HPV-specific definition rests on just a couple of HPV16-positive patients. Candidate HPV-specific clones and E7-related TCR motifs grew in tumor during treatment.

Repeated repertoire sampling spanned the course of chemoradiotherapy. The method was immunoSEQ multiplex PCR; TCRdb's version includes in-frame clones alone and lacks a portion of them. This table holds 2,000 to 2,500 clones, around 64% found once. This TCR derives from a human donor with HPV-associated anogenital cancer. This specimen consisted of tumor tissue, obtained from a patient who underwent chemoradiotherapy.

DNA for the CDR3: TGTGCCAGCAGCGGGCCAGGCGGATATGGCTACACCTTC. Amino acids: CASSGPGGYGYTF. This chain uses TRBV9 with TRBJ1-2; D unresolved. The germline gives CDR1 SGDLS, CDR2 YYNGEE. CDR3 length: 13 residues. The V end was cut by 3 bases, the J end by 5 bases, with 11 bases between.